The 17 T cell receptor beta chains given below trace back to one sample, sequenced in a study of OX40 agonist ivuxolimab in advanced cancers. TCRdb's copy holds only in-frame clones and misses some; the assay was immunoSEQ multiplex PCR. This sample has about 80,000 clones, with 80% to 95% found just once. The sample in question was CD4+ or CD8+ T cells sorted from blood, obtained in a trial of the OX40 agonist ivuxolimab. The receptors here all came from an adult with an advanced solid tumor such as melanoma, head and neck, liver or kidney cancer.

The chain uses TRBV5-1 and TRBJ2-1; TRBD2 aligns across 11 bases. J was trimmed by 9 bases and V by 9 bases; bases with no gene match: 11. Germline V gene sequence: CDR1 SGHRS, CDR2 YFSETQ. CDR3 size: 14 residues. This CDR3 reads CATKLDTSGGEQFF. CDR3 in DNA: TGCGCCACCAAGCTTGACACTAGCGGGGGTGAGCAGTTCTTC.

The J gene is TRBJ1-5, the V gene TRBV28; D perhaps matches TRBD1 (6 bases). V shed 1 base and J shed 6 bases, with 13 bases lying between them. The CDR3 loop spans 15 amino acids. CDR1 is MDHEN, CDR2 SYDVKM, per germline. The CDR3 loop reads CASSLYDRQGQPQHF. The CDR3 region has the DNA TGTGCCAGCAGTTTATACGACAGGCAGGGTCAGCCCCAGCATTTT.

The chain carries TRBV28 and TRBJ2-5, with 12 bases fitting TRBD2. CDR3 length: 16 amino acids. Germline V gives CDR1 MDHEN, CDR2 SYDVKM. The ends lost 3 bases at V and 7 bases at J; junction bases unmatched: 9. Here the CDR3 reads CASSLGLAGSIWTQYF. The CDR3 DNA reads as TGTGCCAGCAGTTTGGGACTAGCGGGTAGTATTTGGACCCAGTACTTC.

This clone has a single count. V and J are TRBV5-1 and TRBJ2-1; perhaps TRBD2 as D (6 bases). From germline, CDR1 is SGHRS and CDR2 YFSETQ. The CDR3 runs to 15 residues. V lost 1 base to trimming and J lost 0 bases, with 8 bases between them. CDR3 region: CASSLLGSSYNEQFF. DNA of the CDR3: TGCGCCAGCAGCTTGCTCGGGAGCTCCTACAATGAGCAGTTCTTC.

The chain links TRBV30 to TRBJ1-1, with TRBD1 as a possible D gene (5 bases). V lost 3 bases and J 5 bases, leaving 13 bases between the germline ends. This CDR3 region has 13 residues. Per germline, CDR1 GTSNPN and CDR2 SVGIG (reference sequence). The CDR3 spells CAWRWGEGTEAFF. The CDR3 region has the DNA TGTGCCTGGAGGTGGGGCGAGGGGACTGAAGCTTTCTTT.

In DNA form, the CDR3 reads TGTGCCAGCAGCTTTCCGGGACTAAAAAACAATGAGCAGTTCTTC. Its protein is CASSFPGLKNNEQFF. This chain uses TRBV11-2 with TRBJ2-1; TRBD2 aligns across 7 bases. This CDR3 spans 15 amino acids. Germline CDR1 and CDR2: SGHAT and FQNNGV. V lost 3 bases to trimming and J lost 5 bases; unmatched junction nucleotides: 7.

This chain connects TRBV11-3 to TRBJ2-1, with D maybe TRBD2 (5 bases). The CDR3 contains 15 residues. Germline loops: CDR1 SGHNT, CDR2 YENEEA. V shed 1 base and J shed 13 bases, with 20 bases lying between them. The CDR3 sequence is CASSLGIVGSGNQFF. The CDR3 DNA sequence: TGTGCCAGCAGCTTAGGAATAGTAGGAAGCGGAAACCAGTTCTTC.

This chain joins TRBV18 and TRBJ2-5; D is unresolved. This CDR3 spans 14 amino acids. The V end lost 3 bases, the J end lost 9 bases, and 17 bases lay between the germline ends. Germline V lookup: CDR1 KGHSH, CDR2 LQKENI. The CDR3 region is CASSPPSKVVSQYF. The DNA for the CDR3 is TGTGCCAGCTCACCGCCCAGCAAGGTGGTCTCCCAGTACTTC. Full variable domain (remainder filled in from reference TRBV18 and TRBJ2-5): NAGVMQNPRHLVRRRGQEARLRCSPMKGHSHVYWYRQLPEEGLKFMVYLQKENIIDESGMPKERFSAEFPKEGPSILRIQQVVRGDSAAYFCASSPPSKVVSQYFGPGTRLLVL.

The rearrangement links TRBV5-4 to TRBJ1-2, with D maybe TRBD1 (6 bases). This CDR3 contains 13 residues. Germline loops: CDR1 SGHNT, CDR2 YYREEE (reference sequence). V was clipped by 8 bases and J by 8 bases, with 19 bases between them. DNA of the CDR3: TGTGCCAGTACGCTGGGGGGCACGCGGGGCTACACCTTC. Translated, it gives CASTLGGTRGYTF. Complete variable domain (other parts from reference TRBV5-4 and TRBJ1-2): ETGVTQSPTHLIKTRGQQVTLRCSSQSGHNTVSWYQQALGQGPQFIFQYYREEENGRGNFPPRFSGLQFPNYSSELNVNALELDDSALYLCASTLGGTRGYTFGSGTRLTVV.

The chain uses TRBV28 and TRBJ2-3; 7 nucleotides align to TRBD2. Germline CDR1 and CDR2: MDHEN and SYDVKM. Trimming took 8 bases from V and 3 from J; bases not matched to a gene: 5. The CDR3 loop spans 13 amino acids. CDR3 amino acids: CASGRVVTDTQYF. The CDR3 DNA reads TGTGCCAGCGGGAGGGTCGTGACAGATACGCAGTATTTT.

The chain uses TRBV2 and TRBJ2-2; D remains unclear. Trimming removed 9 bases at V and 4 bases at J, with 12 bases between. The germline gives CDR1 SNHLY, CDR2 FYNNEI. The CDR3 has 13 residues. CDR3 bases: TGTGCCAGTCCTAATTCGCCCACCGGGGAGCTGTTTTTT. Its translation: CASPNSPTGELFF.

V is TRBV9 and J is TRBJ2-2; 11 bases fit TRBD2. V shed 3 bases, J shed 1 base, and the junction held 14 bases outside the gene matches. The CDR3 covers 20 residues. Germline lookup yields CDR1 SGDLS and CDR2 YYNGEE. The CDR3 loop reads CASSAAYGASGRWNTGELFF. In DNA form, the CDR3 reads TGTGCCAGCAGCGCGGCTTACGGGGCTAGCGGGAGGTGGAACACCGGGGAGCTGTTTTTT. Full variable domain (rest looked up from reference TRBV9 and TRBJ2-2): DSGVTQTPKHLITATGQRVTLRCSPRSGDLSVYWYQQSLDQGLQFLIQYYNGEERAKGNILERFSAQQFPDLHSELNLSSLELGDSALYFCASSAAYGASGRWNTGELFFGEGSRLTVL.

The count of this clone is one. The chain combines TRBV30 with TRBJ2-3; no reliable D call. The CDR3 covers 12 residues. V lost 1 base, J lost 3 bases, and 5 bases lay in between. Germline values: CDR1 GTSNPN, CDR2 SVGIG (reference sequence). CDR3 loop: CAWSAETDTQYF. The CDR3 nucleotides read TGTGCCTGGAGTGCAGAGACAGATACGCAGTATTTT.

This clone was observed a single time. The chain employs TRBV6-1 and TRBJ2-1; D perhaps matches TRBD1 (6 bases). This CDR3 has 15 residues. Trimming removed 1 base at V and 5 bases at J, with 12 bases between. From germline, CDR1 is MNHNS and CDR2 SASEGT. The CDR3 nucleotides are TGTGCCAGCAGTGAAGTGCAGGGGACAAACAATGAGCAGTTCTTC. Translation gives CASSEVQGTNNEQFF.

This chain connects TRBV7-2 to TRBJ2-7; TRBD2 matches at 14 bases. Germline V CDR1 and CDR2: SGHTA, FQGNSA. V gave up 5 bases and J gave up 2 bases; unmatched junction bases: 5. This CDR3 spans 16 amino acids. CDR3 residues: CASSLLGLAGAYEQYF. DNA of the CDR3: TGTGCCAGCAGCCTATTGGGACTAGCGGGGGCCTACGAGCAGTACTTC.

The V call is TRBV28, the J call TRBJ1-2, with D uncertain. The V and J ends lost 4 bases and 6 bases respectively, with 15 bases between them. The germline V gene encodes CDR1 MDHEN and CDR2 SYDVKM. The CDR3 sequence is 14 residues long. The CDR3 region is CASSSPQRAHGYTF. The CDR3, as DNA: TGTGCCAGCAGTTCCCCCCAAAGGGCTCATGGCTACACCTTC.

The chain employs TRBV7-2 and TRBJ1-6; 10 nucleotides match TRBD1. CDR3 length: 13 amino acids. CDR1 is SGHTA and CDR2 is FQGNSA in the germline V gene. With 6 bases clipped from V and 11 bases from J, the junction kept 4 bases outside the gene matches. The CDR3, as DNA: TGTGCCAGCAGACGGACAGGGGGAACACCCCTCCACTTT. Translation: CASRRTGGTPLHF. The full variable domain, its missing parts supplied by reference TRBV7-2 and TRBJ1-6, is GAGVSQSPSNKVTEKGKDVELRCDPISGHTALYWYRQSLGQGLEFLIYFQGNSAPDKSGLPSDRFSAERTGGSVSTLTIQRTQQEDSAVYLCASRRTGGTPLHFGNGTRLTVT.